The T cell receptor (beta chain) described here comes from a study of T cell changes during pregnancy in multiple sclerosis. CDR3 length: 15 residues. Germline CDR1 is SNHLY and CDR2 is FYNNEI. The V gene end was trimmed by 8 bases and the J gene end by 4 bases; junction bases not matched to a gene: 6. Data came from immunoSEQ multiplex PCR; TCRdb stores just in-frame clones and leaves some out. The sample comprises tens of thousands of clones, approximately 92% of which are singletons, and under 2% rests with the top ten. V usage is TRBV2 and J usage is TRBJ2-5; TRBD2 matches at 14 bases. The TCR comes from a female donor in good health, enrolled as a control in a pregnancy study. The specimen comprised peripheral blood, sampled in the third trimester of pregnancy. DNA of the CDR3: TGTGCCAGCTCAGGGACTAGCGGGAGCGGAGAGACCCAGTACTTC. Its translation is CASSGTSGSGETQYF.